This entry describes one T cell receptor (beta chain). Data came from immunoSEQ multiplex PCR; TCRdb stores just in-frame clones and leaves some out. This table has some 130,000 clones, roughly 91% appearing once. This CDR3 region has 13 residues. V was shortened by 3 bases and J by 5 bases, with 11 bases between the two germline ends. CDR1 is DFQATT and CDR2 is SNEGSKA in the germline V gene (reference sequence). This entry is derived from a study of control samples from healthy donors and cancer patients. This TCR came from a man between 45 and 60 years old with head and neck cancer. Input material: PBMCs. This chain uses TRBV20-1 with TRBJ1-5; D is possibly TRBD1 (6 bases). CDR3 loop: CSASTGLYQPQHF. The CDR3, as DNA: TGCAGTGCTAGTACAGGGTTGTATCAGCCCCAGCATTTT.